This T cell receptor (beta chain) was found in a study of glioma-infiltrating T cells after dendritic cell vaccination. Germline V CDR1 and CDR2: MNHEY, SVGAGI. V was trimmed by 7 bases and J by 5 bases, leaving 11 bases between them. CDR3 length equals 13 residues. The protocol was immunoSEQ multiplex PCR, while the TCRdb copy is restricted to in-frame clones and leaves out a portion. The sample carries approximately 36,000 clones, approximately 82% recorded once. Specimen: blood, collected before dendritic cell vaccination. The receptor was isolated from a human donor with glioblastoma. The chain carries TRBV6-5 and TRBJ1-4; D not certain. The CDR3 region is CASTGGLNEKLFF. CDR3 nucleotide sequence: TGTGCCAGCACCGGAGGTTTGAATGAAAAACTGTTTTTT.